This TCR beta chain emerged from a study of CD8 T cells in ankylosing spondylitis. Each TCR beta library was made by quantitative 5'-RACE that incorporated molecular barcodes. TCRdb reanalysed the 5' RACE reads using MiXCR and keeps one entry per CDR3 protein. The table includes approximately 400,000 distinct CDR3 sequences, roughly 15% detected once. V shed 4 bases and J 7 bases; nucleotides not matched to a gene: 5. Looked up from germline, CDR1 is SGHRS and CDR2 is YFSETQ. The CDR3 length is 13 residues. Study findings and constraints: Before this, some motif variants had been reported in reactive arthritis synovial fluid and blood. Reportedly, disease-linked clones are significantly enriched in ankylosing spondylitis patients' matched synovial fluid. Characteristic, it appeared, of ankylosing spondylitis blood was a TCR beta motif of about eight highly homologous variants.

This clonotype was observed many times. Its antigen is unidentified. The sequence derives from a male donor with ankylosing spondylitis. Sequences were obtained from blood, either unsorted or a sorted T cell fraction (not recorded which). The V and J genes are TRBV5-1 and TRBJ1-2, with TRBD1 identical over 9 bases. The CDR3 loop is CASSAGQGFGYTF. In DNA, the CDR3 is TGCGCCAGCAGCGCGGGACAGGGCTTTGGCTACACCTTC. Complete variable domain (other parts from reference TRBV5-1 and TRBJ1-2): KAGVTQTPRYLIKTRGQQVTLSCSPISGHRSVSWYQQTPGQGLQFLFEYFSETQRNKGNFPGRFSGRQFSNSRSEMNVSTLELGDSALYLCASSAGQGFGYTFGSGTRLTVV.